The entry below gives a single TCR beta chain sequence along with its context. What it recognizes is unknown. The CDR3 covers 14 residues. Per germline, CDR1 LNHDA and CDR2 SQIVND (reference sequence). The V and J ends lost 7 bases and 0 bases respectively, with 10 bases between them. The data belong to a study of CD8 T cell repertoires and HIV-1 epitope variants. On the immunoSEQ platform, TCR beta CDR3s were sequenced at survey depth. Here immunoSEQ multiplex PCR was the method, and the copy in TCRdb shows in-frame clones only, minus some. The sample carries thousands of clones, roughly 62% recorded once.

The rearrangement joins TRBV19 to TRBJ1-3; no reliable D call. The sample consisted of cultured CD8+ T cells derived from PBMCs. This sequence originates from a male donor with HIV. The CDR3 DNA reads as TGTGCCAGTAAAACGGAATACTCTGGAAACACCATATATTTT. Amino acid sequence: CASKTEYSGNTIYF.